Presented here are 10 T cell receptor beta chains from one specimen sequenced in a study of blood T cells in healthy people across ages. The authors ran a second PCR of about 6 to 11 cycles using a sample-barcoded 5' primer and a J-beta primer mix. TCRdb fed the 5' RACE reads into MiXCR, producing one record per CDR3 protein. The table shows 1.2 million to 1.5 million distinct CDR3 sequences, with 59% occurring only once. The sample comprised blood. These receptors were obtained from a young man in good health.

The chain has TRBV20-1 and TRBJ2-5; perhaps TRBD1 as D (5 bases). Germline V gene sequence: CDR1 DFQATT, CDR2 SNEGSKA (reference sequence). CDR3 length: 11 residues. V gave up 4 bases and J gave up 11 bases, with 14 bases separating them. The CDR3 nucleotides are TGCAGTGCTAATTCAGGGAATAAGCAGTACTTC. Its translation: CSANSGNKQYF.

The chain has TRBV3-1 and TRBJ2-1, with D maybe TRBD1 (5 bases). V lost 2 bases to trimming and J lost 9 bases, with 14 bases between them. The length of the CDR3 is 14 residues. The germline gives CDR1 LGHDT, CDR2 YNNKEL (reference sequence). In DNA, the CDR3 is TGTGCCAGCAGCCAAAACGGGTTTAGGGGTGAGCAGTTCTTC. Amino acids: CASSQNGFRGEQFF.

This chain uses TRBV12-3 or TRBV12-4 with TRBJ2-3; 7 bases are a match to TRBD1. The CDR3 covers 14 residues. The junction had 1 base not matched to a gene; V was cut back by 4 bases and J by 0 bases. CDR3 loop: CASSWGQSTDTQYF. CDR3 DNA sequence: TGTGCCAGCAGTTGGGGACAGAGCACAGATACGCAGTATTTT.

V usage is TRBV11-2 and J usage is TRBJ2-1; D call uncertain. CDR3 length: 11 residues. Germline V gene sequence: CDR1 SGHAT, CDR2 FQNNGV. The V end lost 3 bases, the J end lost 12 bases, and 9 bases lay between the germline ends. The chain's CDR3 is CASSFVRGQFF. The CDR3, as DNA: TGTGCCAGCAGCTTCGTCCGAGGGCAGTTCTTC.

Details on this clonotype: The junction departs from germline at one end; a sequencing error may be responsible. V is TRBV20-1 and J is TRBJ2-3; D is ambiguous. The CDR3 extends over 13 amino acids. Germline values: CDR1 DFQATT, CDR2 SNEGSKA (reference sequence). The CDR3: CSSRPTATDTQYF. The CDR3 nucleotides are TGCAGTTCTAGACCCACGGCCACAGATACGCAGTATTTT.

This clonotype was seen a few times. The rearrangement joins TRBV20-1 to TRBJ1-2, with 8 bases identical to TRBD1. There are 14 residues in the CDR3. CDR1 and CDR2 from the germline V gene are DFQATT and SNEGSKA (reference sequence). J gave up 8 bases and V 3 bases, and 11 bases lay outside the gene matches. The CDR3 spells CSASAPQGADGYTF. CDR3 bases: TGCAGTGCTAGTGCCCCCCAGGGGGCGGACGGCTACACCTTC.

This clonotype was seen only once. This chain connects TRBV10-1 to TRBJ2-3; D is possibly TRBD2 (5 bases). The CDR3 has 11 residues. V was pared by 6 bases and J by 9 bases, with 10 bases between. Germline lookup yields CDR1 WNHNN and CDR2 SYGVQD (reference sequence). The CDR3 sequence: CASRAGRTQYF. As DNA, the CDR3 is TGCGCCAGCAGGGCGGGCAGAACGCAGTATTTT.

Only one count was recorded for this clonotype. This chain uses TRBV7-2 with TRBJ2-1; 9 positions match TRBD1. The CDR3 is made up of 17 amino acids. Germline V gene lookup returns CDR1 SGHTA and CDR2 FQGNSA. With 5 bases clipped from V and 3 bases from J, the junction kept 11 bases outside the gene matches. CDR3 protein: CASSQGQGYSFYNEQFF. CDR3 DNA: TGTGCCAGCAGCCAGGGACAGGGCTACTCATTCTACAATGAGCAGTTCTTC.

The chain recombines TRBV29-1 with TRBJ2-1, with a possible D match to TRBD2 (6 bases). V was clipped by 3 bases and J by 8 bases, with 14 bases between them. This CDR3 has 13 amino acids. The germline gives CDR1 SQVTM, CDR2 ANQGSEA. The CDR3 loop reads CSVDHAGLDEQFF. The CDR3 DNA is TGCAGCGTTGATCACGCGGGACTGGATGAGCAGTTCTTC.

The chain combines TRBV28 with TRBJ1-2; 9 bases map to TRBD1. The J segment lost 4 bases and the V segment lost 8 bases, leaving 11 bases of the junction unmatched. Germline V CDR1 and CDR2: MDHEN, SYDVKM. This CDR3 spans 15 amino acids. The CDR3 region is CASQLGDRAGYGYTF. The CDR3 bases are TGTGCCAGCCAACTTGGGGACAGGGCGGGCTATGGCTACACCTTC.